This is a list of T cell receptor beta chains from one sample in a study of shared clonotypes between healthy human individuals. Sequencing used immunoSEQ multiplex PCR; TCRdb keeps in-frame clones, though not all of them. The sample shows almost 700,000 clones, about 90% of them seen only once. Source material: naive CD8+ T cells sorted from blood. The receptors were gathered from a man in his thirties or forties in good health. Both conserved end residues are part of each CDR3. A D gene is named only where the DNA matches it firmly. Clone size appears in some rows only: once, few, many, or a class for an expanded clone.

TRBD1,.,TRBJ2-1,TRBV5-5,TGTGCCAGCAGCCCAAGACCCGGGACAGGCAATGAGCAGTTCTTC,CASSPRPGTGNEQFF
TRBD2,.,TRBJ2-7,TRBV27,TGTGCCAGCAGTTGGGCGGGAGAGGGGCACGAGCAGTACTTC,CASSWAGEGHEQYF
.,.,TRBJ1-5,TRBV28,TGTGCCAGCAGTTTTGGGCAGCTTAATCAGCCCCAGCATTTT,CASSFGQLNQPQHF
.,.,TRBJ2-1,TRBV27,TGTGCCAGCAGTTTACCACCCGCCTTCGATGAGCAGTTCTTC,CASSLPPAFDEQFF
TRBD2,.,TRBJ2-1,TRBV28,TGTGCCAGCAGCCTCGGGACTAGCGGATACAATGAGCAGTTCTTC,CASSLGTSGYNEQFF
.,.,TRBJ2-7,TRBV7-9,TGTGCCAGCAGCTCGACAGAGCAACCCTACGAGCAGTACTTC,CASSSTEQPYEQYF
.,.,TRBJ2-2,TRBV12-5,TGTGCTAGTGGCTCTGACCCCGGGGAGCTGTTTTTT,CASGSDPGELFF
.,.,TRBJ2-7,TRBV29-1,TGCAGCGTCACCCCCAGGAACTCCTACGAGCAGTACTTC,CSVTPRNSYEQYF
.,.,TRBJ2-7,TRBV27,TGTGCCAGCAGCTCAGGTGGGAGAATCCACGAGCAGTACTTC,CASSSGGRIHEQYF
.,.,TRBJ2-1,TRBV5-1,TGCGCCAGCAGCTTGGAGGAACATCGAAACAATGAGCAGTTCTTC,CASSLEEHRNNEQFF
TRBD1,few,TRBJ1-1,TRBV4-1,TGCGCCAGCAGCCAAGATCTTGGGACAGTAACGGAAGCTTTCTTT,CASSQDLGTVTEAFF
TRBD1,.,TRBJ1-5,TRBV19,TGTGCCAGTGGTAGTGGGACAGGGCTGGATGATCAGCCCCAGCATTTT,CASGSGTGLDDQPQHF
.,.,TRBJ1-2,TRBV6-1,TGTGCCAGCAATTTAGACCCAAGCCCCAGCGGCTACACCTTC,CASNLDPSPSGYTF
.,once,TRBJ1-1,TRBV7-9,TGTGCCAGCGCGGATGGCCGCTTGAACACTGAAGCTTTCTTT,CASADGRLNTEAFF
.,once,TRBJ2-1,TRBV11-2,TGTGCCAGCAGCTTAGGGAGGGTCTTTAGCGGTTACAATGAGCAGTTCTTC,CASSLGRVFSGYNEQFF
TRBD2,.,TRBJ2-5,TRBV7-9,TGTGCCAGCAGCTTTCTAGCGGGGGGGAGATTAGAGACCCAGTACTTC,CASSFLAGGRLETQYF
.,once,TRBJ2-2,TRBV13,TGTGCCAGCAGCTTACAGGGGTCCGGGGAGCTGTTTTTT,CASSLQGSGELFF
TRBD1,.,TRBJ2-7,TRBV10-2,TGCGCCAGCAGTGACGGGACAGACGTATACGAGCAGTACTTC,CASSDGTDVYEQYF
.,.,TRBJ2-1,TRBV28,TGTGCCAGCAGTTTAGAGGACAGAATCTACAATGAGCAGTTCTTC,CASSLEDRIYNEQFF
.,.,TRBJ2-6,TRBV5-4,TGTGCCAGCAGCACCACAGGGACTGGGGCCAACGTCCTGACTTTC,CASSTTGTGANVLTF
TRBD1,.,TRBJ2-1,TRBV5-1,TGCGCCAGTCAGCCGGGGACAGAAAATAATGAGCAGTTCTTC,CASQPGTENNEQFF
.,.,TRBJ2-7,TRBV14,TGTGCCAGCAGCCCCTCCCCCTACGAGCAGTACTTC,CASSPSPYEQYF
.,once,TRBJ1-2,TRBV7-9,TGTGCCAGCAGCTCGGACCCGAAGGGTGGCTACACCTTC,CASSSDPKGGYTF
.,.,TRBJ2-1,TRBV7-9,TGTGCCAGCAGCTTCTCTAGCGTGGGGGCATACAATGAGCAGTTCTTC,CASSFSSVGAYNEQFF
TRBD2,.,TRBJ2-1,TRBV15,TGTGCCACCAGCAGGACTAGCGGGAGCTCCTACAATGAGCAGTTCTTC,CATSRTSGSSYNEQFF
TRBD2,.,TRBJ2-1,TRBV7-9,TGTGCCAGCAGCTTGGGGACTAGCGGGAATGAGCAGTTCTTC,CASSLGTSGNEQFF
.,.,TRBJ2-2,TRBV27,TGTGCCAGCAGTTTATGGGTAAACGGGGAGCTGTTTTTT,CASSLWVNGELFF
TRBD1,.,TRBJ1-5,TRBV28,TGTGCCAGCAGTTTCCAGGGGGCAAGCAATCAGCCCCAGCATTTT,CASSFQGASNQPQHF
.,.,TRBJ2-3,TRBV6-4,TGTGCCAGCAGTGACGGAGCGTCTAGCACAGATACGCAGTATTTT,CASSDGASSTDTQYF
.,.,TRBJ2-3,TRBV4-1,TGCGCCAGCAGCCAATTCCTGGGGGGTGATACGCAGTATTTT,CASSQFLGGDTQYF
.,.,TRBJ1-1,TRBV7-2,TGTGCCAGCAGCTTCCGAGAAGAAGCTTTCTTT,CASSFREEAFF
.,.,TRBJ2-7,TRBV21-1,TGTGCCAGCAGCAAAGAGGACAGCTCCTACGAGCAGTACTTC,CASSKEDSSYEQYF
.,.,TRBJ2-1,TRBV27,TGTGCCAGCAGTTTAGGCAGGCACAATGAGCAGTTCTTC,CASSLGRHNEQFF
.,few,TRBJ1-2,TRBV29-1,TGCAGCGACCGTCGGGTAGGAGGCTACACCTTC,CSDRRVGGYTF
TRBD1,.,TRBJ2-5,TRBV2,TGTGCCAGCACCGCCGGGACAGGGCAAGAGACCCAGTACTTC,CASTAGTGQETQYF
.,.,TRBJ2-2,TRBV13,TGTGCCAGCAGCTTAGAAACAATGAAGGGGGAGCTGTTTTTT,CASSLETMKGELFF
TRBD2,.,TRBJ2-3,TRBV2,TGTGCCGGGCGAAGAGTATATAGCGGGCCAACAGATACGCAGTATTTT,CAGRRVYSGPTDTQYF
TRBD2,.,TRBJ2-1,TRBV29-1,TGCAGCGTGACTAGCGGGAGTACCTACAATGAGCAGTTCTTC,CSVTSGSTYNEQFF
.,once,TRBJ1-1,TRBV7-8,TGTGCCAGCAGTGTTCGGTACACTGAAGCTTTCTTT,CASSVRYTEAFF
.,.,TRBJ2-1,TRBV11-2,TGTGCCAGCAGCTTAGTTGTCGGGAGCTCCTACAATGAGCAGTTCTTC,CASSLVVGSSYNEQFF
.,.,TRBJ2-1,TRBV27,TGTGCCAGCAGTTTAGGCTACCTGACTGAGCAGTTCTTC,CASSLGYLTEQFF
TRBD1,.,TRBJ1-2,TRBV15,TGTGCCACCAGCAGGGACAGTGGGACAGGGGAGGGCTACACCTTC,CATSRDSGTGEGYTF
.,.,TRBJ2-7,TRBV27,TGTGCCAGCAGTCCCTTTGACGGGAGTTACGAGCAGTACTTC,CASSPFDGSYEQYF
TRBD1,.,TRBJ2-7,TRBV6-5,TGTGCCAGCAGTTACTCCATTGGGACAGGGGGCCGGGAGCAGTACTTC,CASSYSIGTGGREQYF
.,.,TRBJ1-5,TRBV27,TGTGCCAGCAGTTTCCCAAATCAGCCCCAGCATTTT,CASSFPNQPQHF
.,.,TRBJ1-2,TRBV7-9,TGTGCCAGCAGCTTTGGGGAATTGGGCTACACCTTC,CASSFGELGYTF
.,.,TRBJ1-1,TRBV7-9,TGTGCCAGCAGCTTAGCGGCGGGGATCGACACTGAAGCTTTCTTT,CASSLAAGIDTEAFF
.,.,TRBJ2-5,TRBV27,TGTGCCAGCAGTTACCTGACTAGCAGGGGGGGGGAGACCCAGTACTTC,CASSYLTSRGGETQYF
.,once,TRBJ2-2,TRBV5-8,TGTGCCAGCAGCCATTACACCGGGGAGCTGTTTTTT,CASSHYTGELFF
.,.,TRBJ1-2,TRBV5-5,TGTGCCAGCAGTCCGAGTGGTCTCTCGGCCGTTGACTACACCTTC,CASSPSGLSAVDYTF
TRBD1,.,TRBJ2-2,TRBV2,TGTGCCAGCAGTCCTTGGACAGGGAACACCGGGGAGCTGTTTTTT,CASSPWTGNTGELFF
.,.,TRBJ2-1,TRBV7-9,TGTGCCAGCAGCTTAAACAGGGAGTCCTCCTACAATGAGCAGTTCTTC,CASSLNRESSYNEQFF
TRBD2,.,TRBJ2-4,TRBV27,TGTGCCAGCATCGCTAGCGGGAGTAAAAACATTCAGTACTTC,CASIASGSKNIQYF
TRBD1,.,TRBJ1-4,TRBV2,TGTGCCAGCAGTCCAGAAAAGATGACAGGGCAGGCGAGTAATGAAAAACTGTTTTTT,CASSPEKMTGQASNEKLFF
TRBD2,.,TRBJ2-5,TRBV15,TGTGCCACCAGCAGCCTAAAAAGCGGGAGAGGAGAGACCCAGTACTTC,CATSSLKSGRGETQYF
.,.,TRBJ1-5,TRBV28,TGTGCCAGCAGGCCCGGGGGGGGCAATCAGCCCCAGCATTTT,CASRPGGGNQPQHF
TRBD2,.,TRBJ2-2,TRBV19,TGTGCCAGTAGTATAGATAGCGGGTTCTCCGGGGAGCTGTTTTTT,CASSIDSGFSGELFF
TRBD2,.,TRBJ2-3,TRBV9,TGTGCCAGCAGCGTAGAGTCTCTAGCGGACACAGATACGCAGTATTTT,CASSVESLADTDTQYF
.,.,TRBJ2-1,TRBV15,TGTGCCACCAGCAGAGATAAGGCATGGACTGAGCAGTTCTTC,CATSRDKAWTEQFF